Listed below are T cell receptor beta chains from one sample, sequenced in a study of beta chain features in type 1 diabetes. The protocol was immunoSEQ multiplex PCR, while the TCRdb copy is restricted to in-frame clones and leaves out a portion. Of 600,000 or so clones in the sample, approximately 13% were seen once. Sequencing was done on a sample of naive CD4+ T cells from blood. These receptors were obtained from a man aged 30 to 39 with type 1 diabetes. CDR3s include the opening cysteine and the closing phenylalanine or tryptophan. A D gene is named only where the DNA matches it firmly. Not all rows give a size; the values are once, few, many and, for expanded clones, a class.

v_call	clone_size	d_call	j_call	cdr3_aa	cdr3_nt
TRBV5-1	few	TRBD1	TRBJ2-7	CASSPPEQGAGLEQYF	TGCGCCAGCAGCCCCCCAGAACAGGGGGCCGGGTTGGAGCAGTACTTC
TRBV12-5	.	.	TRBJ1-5	CASGLVEGQPQHF	TGTGCTAGTGGTTTGGTAGAGGGGCAGCCCCAGCATTTT
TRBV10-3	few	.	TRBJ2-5	CAISERSQETQYF	TGTGCCATCAGTGAGCGCTCCCAAGAGACCCAGTACTTC
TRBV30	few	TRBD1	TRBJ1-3	CAWRAGTGYSGNTIYF	TGTGCCTGGAGGGCCGGGACAGGGTACTCTGGAAACACCATATATTTT
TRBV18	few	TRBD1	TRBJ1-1	CASSWTGERGAFF	TGTGCCAGCTCCTGGACAGGGGAGAGGGGAGCTTTCTTT
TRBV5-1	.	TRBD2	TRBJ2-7	CASRGLAGPYEQYF	TGCGCCAGCCGTGGTCTAGCGGGGCCCTACGAGCAGTACTTC
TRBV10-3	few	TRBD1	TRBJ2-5	CAISFDRVQETQYF	TGTGCCATCAGCTTTGACAGGGTGCAAGAGACCCAGTACTTC
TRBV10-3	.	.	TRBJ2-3	CAIRNDHHTQYF	TGTGCCATCAGGAACGACCACCACACGCAGTATTTT
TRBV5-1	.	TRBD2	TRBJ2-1	CASSLAVTSGSSYNEQFF	TGCGCCAGCAGCTTGGCCGTGACTAGCGGCAGCTCCTACAATGAGCAGTTCTTC
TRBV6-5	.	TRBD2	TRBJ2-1	CASRPGTSGYNEQFF	TGTGCCAGCAGGCCCGGGACTAGCGGCTACAATGAGCAGTTCTTC
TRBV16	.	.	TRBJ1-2	CASSQRYDSNYGYTF	TGTGCCAGCAGCCAAAGGTACGACTCTAACTATGGCTACACCTTC
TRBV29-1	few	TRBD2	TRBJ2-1	CSVGLSGGGDEQFF	TGCAGCGTAGGCCTAAGCGGGGGGGGCGATGAGCAGTTCTTC
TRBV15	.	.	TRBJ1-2	CATRNDRGYTF	TGTGCCACCAGGAACGACAGAGGCTACACCTTC
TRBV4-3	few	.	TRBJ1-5	CASSQDLLNQPQHF	TGCGCCAGCAGCCAAGATTTACTTAATCAGCCCCAGCATTTT
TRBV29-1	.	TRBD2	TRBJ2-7	CSVVGTSGGPAYEQYF	TGCAGCGTTGTGGGGACTAGCGGGGGGCCCGCCTACGAGCAGTACTTC
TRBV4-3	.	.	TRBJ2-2	CASSQEFWRAELFF	TGCGCCAGCAGCCAAGAATTTTGGCGCGCGGAGCTGTTTTTT
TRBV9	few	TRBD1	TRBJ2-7	CASSAGTGVYEQYF	TGTGCCAGCAGCGCGGGGACAGGGGTATACGAGCAGTACTTC
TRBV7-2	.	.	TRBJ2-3	CASSPGLSTDTQYF	TGTGCCAGCAGCCCTGGACTGAGCACAGATACGCAGTATTTT
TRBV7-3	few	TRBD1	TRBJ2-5	CASSPRPGGGETQYF	TGTGCCAGCAGCCCCCGGCCAGGGGGCGGGGAGACCCAGTACTTC
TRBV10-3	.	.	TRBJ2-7	CAISPLNFEQYF	TGTGCCATCAGTCCTCTCAATTTCGAGCAGTACTTC
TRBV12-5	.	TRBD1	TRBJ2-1	CASGRNTNRGNEQFF	TGTGCTAGTGGTCGGAATACCAACAGGGGGAATGAGCAGTTCTTC
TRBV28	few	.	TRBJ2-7	CASSFPLTDGRSYEQYF	TGTGCCAGCAGTTTCCCCCTAACTGACGGACGCTCCTACGAGCAGTACTTC
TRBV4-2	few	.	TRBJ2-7	CASSQGAGSYEQYF	TGTGCCAGCAGCCAAGGTGCTGGGAGCTACGAGCAGTACTTC
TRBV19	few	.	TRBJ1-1	CASSIGNTEAFF	TGTGCCAGTAGTATAGGGAACACTGAAGCTTTCTTT
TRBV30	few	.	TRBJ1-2	CAWSVKGSNYGYTF	TGTGCCTGGAGTGTAAAGGGATCCAACTATGGCTACACCTTC
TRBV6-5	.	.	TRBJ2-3	CASSYSDTQYF	TGTGCCAGCAGTTACTCTGATACGCAGTATTTT
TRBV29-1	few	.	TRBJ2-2	CSVRGAYIGELFF	TGCAGCGTTCGGGGCGCCTATATCGGGGAGCTGTTTTTT
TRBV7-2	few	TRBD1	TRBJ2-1	CASTFSAGGSYNEQFF	TGTGCCAGCACCTTCTCCGCAGGGGGATCCTACAATGAGCAGTTCTTC
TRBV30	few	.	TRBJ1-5	CAWSKARNQPQHF	TGTGCCTGGAGTAAGGCCAGAAATCAGCCCCAGCATTTT
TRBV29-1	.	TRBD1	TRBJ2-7	CSGESRQGDYEQYF	TGCAGCGGTGAATCGCGACAGGGTGACTACGAGCAGTACTTC
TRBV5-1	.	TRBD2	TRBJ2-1	CASSPPTSGGNNEQFF	TGCGCCAGCAGCCCCCCGACTAGCGGGGGAAACAATGAGCAGTTCTTC
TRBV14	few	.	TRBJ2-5	CASSQKSRETQYF	TGTGCCAGCAGCCAGAAGTCTCGTGAGACCCAGTACTTC
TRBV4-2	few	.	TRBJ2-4	CASSQDRGGKNIQYF	TGTGCCAGCAGCCAAGATCGAGGCGGTAAAAACATTCAGTACTTC
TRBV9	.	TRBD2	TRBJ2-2	CASSASGTAPTGELFF	TGTGCCAGCAGCGCGAGCGGGACTGCTCCGACCGGGGAGCTGTTTTTT